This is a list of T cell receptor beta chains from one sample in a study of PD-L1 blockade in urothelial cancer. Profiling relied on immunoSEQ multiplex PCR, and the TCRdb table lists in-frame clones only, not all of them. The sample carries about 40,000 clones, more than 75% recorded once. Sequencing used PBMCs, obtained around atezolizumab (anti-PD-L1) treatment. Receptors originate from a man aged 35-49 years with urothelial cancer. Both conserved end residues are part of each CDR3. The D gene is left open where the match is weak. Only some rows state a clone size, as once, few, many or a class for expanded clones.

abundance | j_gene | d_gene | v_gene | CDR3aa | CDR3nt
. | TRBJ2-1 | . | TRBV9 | CASSADIPAYNEQFF | TGTGCCAGCAGTGCCGACATCCCAGCCTACAATGAGCAGTTCTTC
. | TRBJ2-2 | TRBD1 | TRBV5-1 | CASSFRTGVAGELFF | TGCGCCAGCAGCTTCAGGACAGGGGTGGCCGGGGAGCTGTTTTTT
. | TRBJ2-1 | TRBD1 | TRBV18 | CASSPLGTGGNNEQFF | TGTGCCAGCTCACCACTAGGGACAGGGGGAAACAATGAGCAGTTCTTC
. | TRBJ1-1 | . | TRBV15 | CATNWQGAHTEAFF | TGTGCCACCAATTGGCAGGGCGCCCACACTGAAGCTTTCTTT
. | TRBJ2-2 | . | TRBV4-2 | CASSPTPGQATGELFF | TGTGCCAGCAGCCCTACCCCGGGACAAGCCACCGGGGAGCTGTTTTTT
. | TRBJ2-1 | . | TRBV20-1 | CSARRGPEQFF | TGCAGTGCTAGACGCGGCCCCGAGCAGTTCTTC
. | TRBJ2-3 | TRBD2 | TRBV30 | CAWATSSDTQYF | TGTGCCTGGGCGACTAGCTCAGATACGCAGTATTTT
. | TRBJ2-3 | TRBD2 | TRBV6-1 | CASSSYSGSADTQYF | TGTGCCAGCAGTTCCTATAGCGGGAGTGCAGATACGCAGTATTTT
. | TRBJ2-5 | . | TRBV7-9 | CASADRWREETQYF | TGTGCCAGCGCTGACAGGTGGCGGGAGGAGACCCAGTACTTC
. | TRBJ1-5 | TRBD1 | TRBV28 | CASSSQGARNQPQHF | TGTGCCAGCAGCTCACAGGGGGCTCGCAATCAGCCCCAGCATTTT
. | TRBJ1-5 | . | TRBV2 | CASTQVRNQPQHF | TGTGCCAGCACCCAGGTTCGGAATCAGCCCCAGCATTTT
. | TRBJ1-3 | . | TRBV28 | CASSTLQGTGNTIYF | TGTGCCAGCAGTACGCTCCAGGGGACTGGAAACACCATATATTTT
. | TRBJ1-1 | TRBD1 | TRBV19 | CASSDRVETEAFF | TGTGCCAGTTCTGACAGGGTAGAGACTGAAGCTTTCTTT
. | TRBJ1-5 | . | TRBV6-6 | CASRTNGNQPQHF | TGTGCCAGCCGGACAAATGGCAATCAGCCCCAGCATTTT
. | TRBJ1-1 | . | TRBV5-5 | CASHRPNTEAFF | TGTGCCAGCCACAGGCCCAACACTGAAGCTTTCTTT
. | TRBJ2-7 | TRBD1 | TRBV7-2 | CASSLAGQGARRGIRQYF | TGTGCCAGCAGCTTAGCGGGACAGGGGGCGCGAAGGGGAATACGGCAGTACTTC
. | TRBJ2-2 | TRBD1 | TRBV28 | CASSPRGQGFGELFF | TGTGCCAGCAGTCCAAGGGGACAGGGGTTCGGGGAGCTGTTTTTT
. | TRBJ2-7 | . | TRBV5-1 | CASRFTLTGPYEQYF | TGCGCCAGCAGATTCACTTTGACAGGTCCCTACGAGCAGTACTTC
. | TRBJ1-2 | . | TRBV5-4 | CASSLNWQEGYTF | TGTGCCAGCAGCTTGAATTGGCAGGAAGGCTACACCTTC
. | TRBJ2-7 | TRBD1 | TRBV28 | CASSPLHRGDTYEQYF | TGTGCCAGCAGTCCCCTCCACAGGGGGGACACCTACGAGCAGTACTTC
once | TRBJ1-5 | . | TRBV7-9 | CASSSDSQPQHF | TGTGCCAGCAGCTCGGACAGTCAGCCCCAGCATTTT
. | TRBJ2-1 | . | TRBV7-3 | CASSSGGVGNEQFF | TGTGCCAGCAGCTCCGGGGGTGTCGGGAATGAGCAGTTCTTC
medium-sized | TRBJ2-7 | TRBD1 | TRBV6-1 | CASSEVQGAIKNEQYF | TGTGCCAGCAGTGAAGTACAGGGGGCGATTAAGAACGAGCAGTACTTC
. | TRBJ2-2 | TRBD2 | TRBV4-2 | CASSQGVSGGTGELFF | TGTGCCAGCAGCCAAGGGGTCTCGGGAGGCACCGGGGAGCTGTTTTTT
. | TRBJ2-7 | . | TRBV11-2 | CASSSRRVEHEQYF | TGTGCCAGCAGTTCAAGGCGGGTGGAGCACGAGCAGTACTTC
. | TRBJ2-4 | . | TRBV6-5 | CASALGALGIQYF | TGTGCCAGTGCCTTGGGGGCCTTAGGCATTCAGTACTTC
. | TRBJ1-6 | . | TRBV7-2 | CASSLTRDSPLHF | TGTGCCAGCAGTCTCACCCGGGATTCACCCCTCCACTTT
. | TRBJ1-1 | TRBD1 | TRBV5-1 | CASRPGQGENTEAFF | TGCGCCAGCAGACCGGGACAGGGGGAGAACACTGAAGCTTTCTTT
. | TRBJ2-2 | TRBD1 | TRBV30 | CAWSYRDRVAGELFF | TGTGCCTGGAGTTATCGGGACAGGGTCGCCGGGGAGCTGTTTTTT
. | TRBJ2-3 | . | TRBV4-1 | CASSPGRGLTGLASTDTQYF | TGCGCCAGCAGCCCCGGAAGGGGCCTAACAGGGTTGGCTAGCACAGATACGCAGTATTTT
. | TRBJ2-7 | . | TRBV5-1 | CASSSGLMDNEQYF | TGCGCCAGCAGCTCGGGACTGATGGACAACGAGCAGTACTTC
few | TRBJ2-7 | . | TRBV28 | CASSLSSGYIGRQYF | TGTGCCAGCAGTTTATCTTCAGGGTACATTGGGCGGCAGTACTTC
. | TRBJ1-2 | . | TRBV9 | CASSTPGRRNGYTF | TGTGCCAGCAGCACCCCAGGCAGAAGGAATGGCTACACCTTC
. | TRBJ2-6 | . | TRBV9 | CASSAQGSGANVLTF | TGTGCCAGCAGCGCGCAGGGCTCTGGGGCCAACGTCCTGACTTTC
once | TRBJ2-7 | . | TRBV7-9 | CASSSFTGLSYEQYF | TGTGCCAGCAGCTCATTCACAGGGTTATCCTACGAGCAGTACTTC
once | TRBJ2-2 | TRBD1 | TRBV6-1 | CASSGTVQTGELFF | TGTGCCAGCTCCGGGACAGTGCAAACCGGGGAGCTGTTTTTT
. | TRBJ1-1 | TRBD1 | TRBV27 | CASRLRQGWTEAFF | TGTGCCAGCAGGCTGAGACAGGGATGGACTGAAGCTTTCTTT
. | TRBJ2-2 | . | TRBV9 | CASSPDPVASGELFF | TGTGCCAGCAGCCCCGACCCAGTAGCGTCCGGGGAGCTGTTTTTT
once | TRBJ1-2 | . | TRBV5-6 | CASSLGDTAYGYTF | TGTGCCAGCAGCTTGGGTGACACTGCCTATGGCTACACCTTC
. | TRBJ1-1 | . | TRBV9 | CASSPGNRRDTEAFF | TGTGCCAGCAGTCCAGGGAACAGGCGAGACACTGAAGCTTTCTTT
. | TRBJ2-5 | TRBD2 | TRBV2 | CASSEGLAGETQYF | TGTGCCAGCAGTGAGGGCCTAGCGGGAGAGACCCAGTACTTC
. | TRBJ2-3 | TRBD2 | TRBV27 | CASSLSGLEADTQYF | TGTGCCAGCAGTTTATCGGGACTAGAGGCAGATACGCAGTATTTT
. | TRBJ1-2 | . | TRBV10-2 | CASSEAWSSYGYTF | TGCGCCAGCAGTGAGGCCTGGAGTAGCTATGGCTACACCTTC
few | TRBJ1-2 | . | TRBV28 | CASTGNFGYTF | TGTGCCAGCACAGGGAACTTTGGCTACACCTTC
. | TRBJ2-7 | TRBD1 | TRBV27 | CASSRQGSYEQYF | TGTGCCAGCAGCCGACAGGGATCCTACGAGCAGTACTTC
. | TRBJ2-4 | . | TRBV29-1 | CSVEGLADIQYF | TGCAGCGTTGAGGGGCTGGCGGACATTCAGTACTTC